This TCR beta chain came from a study of blood T cells in healthy people across ages. Study-wide findings and caveats: Donors of long life had a larger count of naive CD4+ cells and greater diversity than aged donors.

Then a second PCR, running about 7 to 11 cycles, was carried out with a sample-barcoded 5' primer and a J-beta primer mix. Via MiXCR, TCRdb re-called the 5' RACE reads, giving one row per CDR3 protein. The sample records 1.5 million to 2 million distinct CDR3 sequences, 30% to 40% being singletons. Turning to this clonotype: As yet, its antigen is unknown.

CDR1 and CDR2 (germline): SEHNR, FQNEAQ (reference sequence). V dropped 1 base and J dropped 6 bases, with 10 bases sitting between them. The CDR3 covers 14 residues. Peripheral blood, 9.5 to 10 milliliters per donor, was collected. Specimen: blood. This receptor was identified in a woman aged 25 to 39 in good health. V gene TRBV7-9 combines with J gene TRBJ2-1; D is unclear. The CDR3 is CASSLVGGVNEQFF. The CDR3 coding sequence is TGTGCCAGCAGCTTAGTTGGTGGGGTCAATGAGCAGTTCTTC.